This TCR beta chain is drawn from a study of blood T cell repertoires in COVID-19. Deletions cut 8 bases from V and 4 bases from J, with 15 bases between. This CDR3 spans 13 amino acids. Germline lookup yields CDR1 SNHLY and CDR2 FYNNEI. Produced via immunoSEQ multiplex PCR; TCRdb's table is partial and in-frame only. The sample has some 200,000 clones, 85% to 90% seen once. The V and J genes are TRBV2 and TRBJ2-7; a weak D match, TRBD2 (6 bases). The receptor was derived from a man at least 80 years old with acute or convalescent COVID-19. Sample: peripheral blood. This chain's CDR3 is CASHSGTIYEQYF. The CDR3 DNA reads as TGTGCCAGCCATAGCGGTACCATTTACGAGCAGTACTTC.